A single sample is the source of the 19 T cell receptor beta chains below, sequenced in a study of blood T cell repertoires in COVID-19. Measured with immunoSEQ multiplex PCR; TCRdb has only the in-frame clones, and not every one. Of 100,000 or so clones in the sample, 85% to 90% are singletons; the top ten hold around 32%. The sample was peripheral blood. The receptor source for this set is a woman of 80 years or more with acute or convalescent COVID-19.

V is TRBV7-9 and J is TRBJ2-3, with 10 bases that match TRBD1. The V gene's germline CDR1 is SEHNR and CDR2 FQNEAQ (reference sequence). J gave up 2 bases and V 7 bases, and 6 bases lay outside the gene matches. The CDR3 is made up of 15 amino acids. In DNA form, the CDR3 reads TGTGCCAGCACCCGGGGACAGGGGCCCACAGATACGCAGTATTTT. It is translated as CASTRGQGPTDTQYF.

The J gene is TRBJ2-7, the V gene TRBV5-4; tentative D call: TRBD1 (6 bases). The CDR3 spans 12 residues. The V end was cut by 5 bases, the J end by 3 bases, with 9 bases between. Germline V gene lookup returns CDR1 SGHNT and CDR2 YYREEE (reference sequence). CDR3 sequence reads: CASSQGGYEQYF. Written as DNA, the CDR3 is TGTGCCAGCAGTCAAGGGGGCTACGAGCAGTACTTC. Drawing the rest from reference TRBV5-4 and TRBJ2-7, the complete variable domain is ETGVTQSPTHLIKTRGQQVTLRCSSQSGHNTVSWYQQALGQGPQFIFQYYREEENGRGNFPPRFSGLQFPNYSSELNVNALELDDSALYLCASSQGGYEQYFGPGTRLTVT.

The chain joins TRBV21-1 to TRBJ2-3; the table's D gene call, TRBD1, was not cross checked with the DNA. TRBV21-1 is annotated as a pseudogene. The CDR3 runs 17 residues. The CDR3 protein is CASSKGAGGCSTDTQYF. In DNA form, the CDR3 reads TGTGCCAGCAGCAAAGGCGCAGGGGGTTGTTCCACAGATACGCAGTATTTT.

V gene TRBV2 combines with J gene TRBJ1-1, with 11 bases fitting TRBD1. The germline V gene encodes CDR1 SNHLY and CDR2 FYNNEI. The V segment lost 10 bases and the J segment 6 bases; nucleotides outside the gene matches: 7. The CDR3 runs to 13 residues. This CDR3 reads CANPGQGASEAFF. The DNA of the CDR3 is TGTGCCAACCCTGGACAGGGGGCTTCTGAAGCTTTCTTT.

The rearrangement links TRBV6-5 to TRBJ2-1; D is unclear. Trimming left V 0 bases short and J 6 bases short, with 12 bases between. The germline V gene encodes CDR1 MNHEY and CDR2 SVGAGI. CDR3 length: 15 amino acids. CDR3 amino acids: CASSYSIGVSNEQFF. The CDR3, as DNA: TGTGCCAGCAGTTACTCTATAGGAGTTTCCAATGAGCAGTTCTTC.

This chain joins TRBV10-3 and TRBJ2-1, with 9 positions matching TRBD1. The germline gives CDR1 ENHRY, CDR2 SYGVKD. The CDR3 runs to 13 residues. V was pared by 6 bases and J by 8 bases, with 5 bases of the junction left unmatched. CDR3: CAIRQGAVDEQFF. DNA for the CDR3: TGTGCCATCAGACAGGGGGCTGTAGATGAGCAGTTCTTC.

This chain links TRBV7-8 with TRBJ2-7; 9 positions agree with TRBD1. V shed 3 bases, J shed 2 bases, and the junction held 5 bases outside the gene matches. Germline-derived CDR1 and CDR2 are SGHVS and FQNEAQ. The CDR3 extends over 15 amino acids. As DNA, the CDR3 is TGTGCCAGCAGCTTTAGAGGGACAGGGCCCTACGAGCAGTACTTC. It is translated as CASSFRGTGPYEQYF.

The CDR3 DNA follows: TGTGCCGTAGGGGCGTTGGTGGGAAACACCGGGGAGCTGTTTTTT. It specifies CAVGALVGNTGELFF. The genes are TRBV27 and TRBJ2-2, with D possibly TRBD1 on 5 matching bases. The CDR3 length is 15 residues. Germline values: CDR1 MNHEY, CDR2 SMNVEV (reference sequence). Trimming stripped 11 bases from V and 2 bases from J, with 18 bases between.

This clone was detected once. The V gene is TRBV7-2, the J gene TRBJ2-1, with 10 nucleotides matching TRBD1. CDR1 is SGHTA, CDR2 FQGNSA, per germline. This CDR3 has 16 residues. V lost 5 bases to trimming and J lost 6 bases; unmatched junction nucleotides: 10. Here the CDR3 reads CASSPWDRGRVNEQFF. CDR3 nucleotide sequence: TGTGCCAGCAGCCCATGGGACAGGGGACGAGTCAATGAGCAGTTCTTC.

CDR3 sequence: CAWSGGTSGGGDTQYF. In nucleotides, the CDR3 is TGTGCCTGGAGTGGAGGGACTAGCGGGGGCGGGGATACGCAGTATTTT. The chain joins TRBV30 to TRBJ2-3; 14 nucleotides match TRBD2. CDR3 size: 16 residues. After removal of 1 base from V and 6 bases from J, the junction contained 6 bases not matched to a gene. Germline assignment: CDR1 GTSNPN and CDR2 SVGIG (reference sequence).

The V and J genes are TRBV11-2 and TRBJ2-5, with D tentatively TRBD1 (6 bases). CDR1 and CDR2 (germline): SGHAT, FQNNGV. This CDR3 has 15 residues. V lost 3 bases and J 1 base, leaving 12 bases between the germline ends. The CDR3, as DNA: TGTGCCAGCAGCTTGGTTTGGGGGCCCCAAGAGACCCAGTACTTC. Translating gives CASSLVWGPQETQYF.

The chain links TRBV6-5 to TRBJ1-1, with D perhaps TRBD1 (6 bases). This CDR3 is built from 15 residues. The germline gives CDR1 MNHEY, CDR2 SVGAGI. Trimming took 6 bases from V and 4 from J, leaving 18 bases between them. As DNA, the CDR3 is TGTGCCAGCAGAAGAGGGGCGACAGGTCCCACTGAAGCTTTCTTT. This translates into CASRRGATGPTEAFF.

The DNA of the CDR3 is TGTGCCTGGAAACACATCAGGGCCCCGAACACTGAAGCTTTCTTT. As protein: CAWKHIRAPNTEAFF. The rearrangement uses TRBV30 and TRBJ1-1, with D maybe TRBD1 (5 bases). CDR3 length: 15 residues. V was cut by 4 bases and J by 1 base, with 16 bases left in between. The germline V gene encodes CDR1 GTSNPN and CDR2 SVGIG (reference sequence).

The chain carries TRBV7-2 and TRBJ1-1, with D hard to call. The CDR3 totals 15 residues. Trimming removed 5 bases from V and 0 bases from J, with 13 bases in between. The germline gives CDR1 SGHTA, CDR2 FQGNSA. In DNA, the CDR3 is TGTGCCAGCAGCCCCCCCAACGGGGTGAACACTGAAGCTTTCTTT. As protein: CASSPPNGVNTEAFF.

The chain joins TRBV28 to TRBJ1-1; D might be TRBD1 (6 bases). The CDR3 is 15 amino acids. CDR1 and CDR2 from the germline V gene are MDHEN and SYDVKM. Trimming stripped 3 bases from V and 6 bases from J, with 17 bases between. The CDR3 is CASSFGRGFSPEAFF. Here the CDR3 DNA reads TGTGCCAGCAGTTTCGGGAGGGGGTTCAGCCCTGAAGCTTTCTTT.

The V gene is TRBV7-2, the J gene TRBJ2-7; 11 positions agree with TRBD1. V gave up 0 bases and J gave up 2 bases; unmatched junction bases: 3. CDR3 length: 16 amino acids. CDR1 is SGHTA and CDR2 is FQGNSA in the germline V gene. In DNA form, the CDR3 reads TGTGCCAGCAGCTTAGCGCCGGGACAGGGGGCCTACGAGCAGTACTTC. Its translation is CASSLAPGQGAYEQYF.

The gene calls are TRBV4-1 and TRBJ1-1; 7 nucleotides agree with TRBD1. Unmatched junction bases numbered 8, after V lost 9 bases and J lost 7 bases. Germline V gives CDR1 MGHRA, CDR2 YSYEKL. This CDR3 has 12 residues. The CDR3 coding sequence is TGCGCCAGTGAGGGGGCCCGGGATGAAGCTTTCTTT. This encodes CASEGARDEAFF.

V gene TRBV11-2 combines with J gene TRBJ2-1; D gene unclear. The CDR3 has 18 amino acids. Germline V gene data show CDR1 as SGHAT and CDR2 as FQNNGV. V lost 1 base, J lost 4 bases, and 20 bases lay in between. The CDR3 loop is CASSLVYGHASPYNEQFF. In DNA form, the CDR3 reads TGTGCCAGCAGCTTAGTCTATGGGCATGCGTCCCCTTACAATGAGCAGTTCTTC. Complete variable domain (other parts from reference TRBV11-2 and TRBJ2-1): EAGVAQSPRYKIIEKRQSVAFWCNPISGHATLYWYQQILGQGPKLLIQFQNNGVVDDSQLPKDRFSAERLKGVDSTLKIQPAKLEDSAVYLCASSLVYGHASPYNEQFFGPGTRLTVL.

The V call is TRBV7-2, the J call TRBJ2-2, with 9 bases matching TRBD1. This CDR3 has 17 residues. V trimming: 5 bases; J trimming: 0 bases; junction bases outside the gene matches: 7. The V gene's germline CDR1 is SGHTA and CDR2 FQGNSA. The CDR3 nucleotides are TGTGCCAGCAGCCGGGCTACAGGGGGCGCGAACACCGGGGAGCTGTTTTTT. Its translation is CASSRATGGANTGELFF. Combining the CDR3 with reference TRBV7-2 and TRBJ2-2 gives the whole variable domain GAGVSQSPSNKVTEKGKDVELRCDPISGHTALYWYRQSLGQGLEFLIYFQGNSAPDKSGLPSDRFSAERTGGSVSTLTIQRTQQEDSAVYLCASSRATGGANTGELFFGEGSRLTVL.